These 15 T cell receptor beta chains were sequenced from one sample in a study of T cells after yellow fever vaccination. MiXCR was run by TCRdb on the 5' RACE reads, yielding one entry per CDR3 protein. The table has a few hundred thousand distinct CDR3 sequences, around 8.1% seen once. The input for sequencing was PBMCs, taken roughly seven weeks after the first yellow fever vaccination. The receptors shown here come from a man younger than 35 who received the YFV17D yellow fever vaccine.

This chain connects TRBV4-1 to TRBJ1-5; no reliable D call. CDR1 is MGHRA, CDR2 YSYEKL, per germline. V dropped 0 bases and J dropped 0 bases, with 15 bases sitting between them. This CDR3 is 18 amino acids long. This chain's CDR3 is CASSQDPRKSRSNQPQHF. CDR3 coding DNA: TGCGCCAGCAGCCAAGATCCACGGAAAAGCCGTAGCAATCAGCCCCAGCATTTT.

V usage is TRBV7-6 and J usage is TRBJ2-1; the match to TRBD2 covers 8 bases. The germline V gene has CDR1 SGHVS and CDR2 FNYEAQ. CDR3 length equals 18 residues. With V trimmed by 2 bases and J by 3 bases, 12 bases remained unmatched. DNA for the CDR3: TGTGCCAGCAGCTTAAATTCGGGGGGGCCCGGGAGCTACAATGAGCAGTTCTTC. It codes for CASSLNSGGPGSYNEQFF.

In this sample, this clonotype turned up a few times. The rearrangement links TRBV5-6 to TRBJ1-5; D not certain. Germline lookup yields CDR1 SGHDT and CDR2 YYEEEE. Trimming took off 5 bases at V and 8 bases at J, with 20 bases between the two ends. This CDR3 has 15 residues. The CDR3, as DNA: TGTGCCAGCAGAAGTTTCGACGACCGTTTGAAGCCCCAGCATTTT. Translating gives CASRSFDDRLKPQHF.

The CDR3 reads CASSPPGTRNTIYF. The CDR3 DNA is TGTGCCAGCTCACCGCCCGGGACAAGAAACACCATATATTTT. The J gene is TRBJ1-3, the V gene TRBV18; D might be TRBD1 (6 bases). The V end lost 3 bases, the J end lost 5 bases, and 11 bases lay between the germline ends. The CDR3 totals 14 residues. CDR1 is KGHSH and CDR2 is LQKENI in the germline V gene.

This chain uses TRBV7-2 with TRBJ2-1; D could derive from TRBD1 or TRBD2 (5 bases each). Per germline, CDR1 SGHTA and CDR2 FQGNSA. V was shortened by 5 bases and J by 1 base, with 12 bases between the two germline ends. The CDR3 has 15 residues. CDR3 sequence (DNA): TGTGCCAGCAGCATCGGGACGGTTTCCTACAATGAGCAGTTCTTC. As protein: CASSIGTVSYNEQFF.

The rearrangement joins TRBV27 to TRBJ1-1; possibly TRBD1 for D (6 bases). V was trimmed by 6 bases and J by 3 bases, leaving 14 bases between them. In germline, CDR1 is MNHEY, CDR2 SMNVEV (reference sequence). The CDR3 is 14 amino acids. The CDR3 DNA follows: TGTGCCAGCAGCTTGGTCCAGGGGCACACTGAAGCTTTCTTT. Protein: CASSLVQGHTEAFF.

Ten or more counts support this clonotype. This sequence joins TRBV19 and TRBJ2-1; 9 positions agree with TRBD2. CDR1 and CDR2 (germline): LNHDA, SQIVND (reference sequence). The CDR3 totals 15 residues. J gave up 8 bases and V 3 bases, and 8 bases lay outside the gene matches. The CDR3 sequence: CASSIRRGGRDEQFF. CDR3 bases: TGTGCCAGTAGTATCAGGCGGGGGGGCAGGGATGAGCAGTTCTTC.

This clonotype has more than one count but fewer than ten. The rearrangement joins TRBV29-1 to TRBJ1-1, with D possibly being TRBD1 (5 bases). Trimming removed 7 bases at V and 4 bases at J, with 10 bases between. Germline V CDR1 and CDR2: SQVTM, ANQGSEA. CDR3 size: 11 residues. The DNA for the CDR3 is TGCAGCGCCTGTGGGGGCACTGAAGCTTTCTTT. Translated, it gives CSACGGTEAFF.

The CDR3 nucleotides read TGTGCCAGCAGCCCAAGACAGGGCATGTTCACCGGGGAGCTGTTTTTT. Protein sequence: CASSPRQGMFTGELFF. The rearrangement uses TRBV11-2 and TRBJ2-2; TRBD1 agrees at 7 bases. Germline V CDR1 and CDR2: SGHAT, FQNNGV. Germline trimming cut 5 bases from V and 4 bases from J; bases unmatched to any gene: 10. The CDR3 runs to 16 residues.

This clonotype was seen only a few times. The chain carries TRBV3-1 and TRBJ1-6, with D possibly TRBD1 on 5 matching bases. CDR1 and CDR2 from the germline V gene are LGHDT and YNNKEL (reference sequence). There are 13 residues in the CDR3. V was trimmed by 3 bases and J by 7 bases, leaving 7 bases between them. CDR3 in DNA: TGTGCCAGCAGCCAGGGGCTAAATTCACCCCTCCACTTT. Its protein is CASSQGLNSPLHF.

This sequence joins TRBV6-1 and TRBJ2-1, with 13 bases lining up with TRBD2. J gave up 10 bases and V 7 bases, and 7 bases lay outside the gene matches. CDR3 length: 14 amino acids. The germline gives CDR1 MNHNS, CDR2 SASEGT. The CDR3 bases are TGTGCCAGCAAAACTAGCGGGGGGGCCGGGGAGCAGTTCTTC. It specifies CASKTSGGAGEQFF.

The chain is built from TRBV7-2 and TRBJ2-1; TRBD2 matches 8 bases. With 8 bases clipped from V and 2 bases from J, the junction kept 5 bases outside the gene matches. The CDR3 spans 14 residues. Germline V gene data show CDR1 as SGHTA and CDR2 as FQGNSA. The CDR3 spells CASARGGPYNEQFF. CDR3 DNA: TGTGCCAGCGCTCGGGGGGGGCCCTACAATGAGCAGTTCTTC.

V usage is TRBV20-1 and J usage is TRBJ1-1; 10 positions agree with TRBD1. The CDR3 sequence is 17 residues long. Germline-derived CDR1 and CDR2 are DFQATT and SNEGSKA (reference sequence). V trimming: 3 bases; J trimming: 0 bases; junction bases outside the gene matches: 10. The CDR3 loop reads CSARSRQGARLNTEAFF. CDR3 DNA sequence: TGCAGTGCTAGGTCCCGACAGGGGGCTAGGTTGAACACTGAAGCTTTCTTT.

This clonotype has a handful of counts. V gene TRBV7-2 combines with J gene TRBJ1-2; D not certain. The V and J ends lost 9 bases and 8 bases respectively, with 19 bases between them. Germline-derived CDR1 and CDR2 are SGHTA and FQGNSA. There are 13 residues in the CDR3. The CDR3 is CASTYREPLGYTF. The CDR3 coding sequence is TGTGCCAGTACCTACCGGGAGCCGTTAGGCTACACCTTC. The full variable domain, rest sourced from reference TRBV7-2 and TRBJ1-2, is GAGVSQSPSNKVTEKGKDVELRCDPISGHTALYWYRQSLGQGLEFLIYFQGNSAPDKSGLPSDRFSAERTGGSVSTLTIQRTQQEDSAVYLCASTYREPLGYTFGSGTRLTVV.

The V gene is TRBV12-3 or TRBV12-4, the J gene TRBJ2-1, with 13 positions matching TRBD2. CDR3 length: 14 amino acids. Trimming removed 6 bases from V and 7 bases from J; junction bases left unmatched: 3. The CDR3 here is CASRLAGGRNEQFF. Here the CDR3 DNA reads TGTGCCAGCAGACTAGCGGGGGGGCGGAATGAGCAGTTCTTC.